This T cell receptor (beta chain) was retrieved from a study of spatial heterogeneity in lung cancer. TCRdb ran MiXCR on the 5' RACE reads and lists one entry per CDR3 protein. The sample comprises 9,500 to 12,000 distinct CDR3 sequences, roughly a tenth of which are singletons, and around 34% rests with the top ten. Ten or more counts support this clonotype. Time point reported: blood at routine non-recurrence follow-up after resection. The CDR3 totals 17 residues. The junction had 6 bases not matched to a gene; V was cut back by 4 bases and J by 0 bases. The specimen comprised PBMCs, sampled at follow-up. The TCR originated in a female donor with early-stage non-small cell lung cancer. This chain joins TRBV12-3 or TRBV12-4 and TRBJ2-3; 11 positions match TRBD2. CDR3 amino acids: CASSSASGGISTDTQYF. The DNA for the CDR3 is TGTGCCAGCAGTTCAGCTAGCGGGGGGATTAGCACAGATACGCAGTATTTT.